What follows are 2 T cell receptor beta chains derived from one specimen sequenced in a study of cytomegalovirus exposure and HLA in healthy donors. The study ran its PCR with 60 Vbeta and 13 Jbeta primers. Clones were sequenced by immunoSEQ multiplex PCR, and TCRdb holds only the in-frame ones, with some missing. The sample has 75,000 to 100,000 clones, approximately 64% seen once; the top ten hold around 3.5%. The sequenced material came from PBMCs. The receptors stem from a man aged 55 to 70 in good health and CMV-seronegative.

This clone appeared a single time. The gene calls are TRBV21-1 and TRBJ2-3; the table names TRBD2, a call not compared with the DNA. TRBV21-1 is a documented pseudogene. CDR3 length: 15 residues. This chain's CDR3 is CASSKARLVRDTQYF. CDR3 coding DNA: TGTGCCAGCAGCAAAGCCCGACTGGTCCGGGATACGCAGTATTTT.

This clone has only a few counts. This chain connects TRBV15 to TRBJ2-1; D uncertain. V gave up 4 bases and J gave up 4 bases, with 20 bases separating them. This CDR3 has 17 amino acids. Germline-derived CDR1 and CDR2 are LNHNV and YYDKDF (reference sequence). The CDR3 coding sequence is TGTGCCACCAGCAACCCCTTCGAGACTCCGAAATACAATGAGCAGTTCTTC. Protein: CATSNPFETPKYNEQFF.